The sample holds many counts of the clone carrying this T cell receptor (beta chain). The antigen is undetermined. The CDR3 extends over 14 amino acids. V lost 7 bases and J lost 7; bases outside the gene matches: 8. The germline V gene encodes CDR1 MNHEY and CDR2 SVGAGI. These data originate in a study of T cells after yellow fever vaccination. Study conclusions and caveats: Clonotypes shared by both compartments, CD4 and CD8, made up a small share. Secondary responses were weaker yet peaked faster, day 5 versus 15.

A 5'RACE template-switching step, the method used to make TCR cDNA, added a universal primer site and UMIs. TCRdb processed the 5' RACE reads anew with MiXCR; each CDR3 protein has one entry. In the table there are just over 300,000 distinct CDR3 sequences, around 4% of which are singletons. The chain links TRBV6-5 to TRBJ2-2, with 8 bases fitting TRBD2. The clonotype comes from a young man who received the YFV17D yellow fever vaccine. Sequenced here: PBMCs, sampled on the day of the yellow fever booster vaccination. The CDR3 here is CASIPGLEVGELFF. Here the CDR3 DNA reads TGTGCCAGCATTCCGGGACTAGAGGTCGGGGAGCTGTTTTTT.